The clone carrying this TCR beta chain was seen just once. The data are from a study of graft-versus-host responses after intestinal transplantation. Losses at the gene ends were 6 bases for V and 5 bases for J; bases not matched to a gene: 9. CDR1 is SNHLY, CDR2 FYNNEI, per germline. This CDR3 comprises 15 residues. Only in-frame clones appear in the TCRdb table, and some are missing; sequencing was by immunoSEQ multiplex PCR. The repertoire holds tens of thousands of clones, over 85% seen once, with 6.5% to 8% in the top ten. The sample here was bone marrow, taken 700 to 850 days after intestinal transplantation. This rearrangement joins TRBV2 to TRBJ2-3; 9 nucleotides line up with TRBD1. This receptor was taken from a human patient who received an intestinal transplant, so some T cells may come from the graft donor. CDR3 amino acids: CASRLDRGSIDTQYF. In DNA, the CDR3 is TGTGCCAGCAGGTTAGACAGGGGGTCAATAGATACGCAGTATTTT.